This TCR beta chain stems from a study of blood T cell repertoires in COVID-19 (dated by TCRdb to 2019 to 2021). Context from the whole study: The collaborator samples originated in the United States, Italy and Spain and spanned the acute and convalescent phases of COVID-19. The material from the prospective study consisted of cDNA or gDNA derived from T cells, B-cell-depleted T cells, or PBMCs. Deeply sampled blood TCRbeta repertoires from subjects exposed to, actively infected with, or recovered from COVID-19 were included in the dataset. The repertoires were released in a freely available public database intended as a resource for research on the immune response to SARS-CoV-2. The samples were drawn from two sources: the first 160 participants of the ongoing ImmuneRACE study, and approximately 1,300 subjects contributed by 6 global collaborators. Nearly every sample came with metadata listing a de-identified subject ID, COVID-19 status, age in years and sex. Where available, HLA class I and class II types were obtained from metadata supplied by the sample provider rather than from assay-based typing.

Each collaborating institution followed its own protocols to collect whole blood in K2EDTA tubes. For TCRbeta analysis, collaborator samples were shipped as frozen whole blood, as isolated PBMCs, or as DNA extracted from either sample type. In regard to this clone: Its antigen is currently not known. No base quality information exists; no much larger clone differs at one position.

The paper as a whole reports these results and caveats: The quantity of clinical and demographic metadata differed by source and by participant and was supplied without curation.

The V end gives up 0 bases and the J end 6 bases, leaving 4 bases in the junction not matched to a gene. From a lookup of the germline V gene, CDR1 and CDR2 are SQVTM and ANQGSEA. From the cysteine up to the phenylalanine, the CDR3 has a length of 13 residues. Only the CDR3 part of the read is kept: 39 bases, read in frame from the first base. TCRbeta CDR3 regions were amplified from genomic DNA by means of the immunoSEQ Assay, a bias-controlled multiplex PCR. In the authors' own workflow: Within the assay, amplification of reference gene primers was used to estimate how many nucleated cells each sample contained. Sequence reads were collapsed and filtered to measure the absolute abundance of every unique TCRbeta CDR3 rearrangement. Productive Simpson clonality was computed per sample as the square root of Simpson's diversity index over productive rearrangements. The source is immuneACCESS, and TCRdb retained only in-frame sequences with V and J called. Part of the clones is not carried over; for the studies checked, unresolved V genes explain less than half of this, and the remainder is unexplained. D and trimming come from the DNA, and the V and J calls and clone size come from that table. In this sample the table shows around 47,000 clones, 85% to 90% of which occur a single time. Of the sample, approximately 9.6% is held by the ten largest clones.

The rearranged segments are TRBV29-1 and TRBJ1-1, with TRBD1 identical over 7 junction bases. The sample was peripheral blood. The clonotype comes from a man in his forties or fifties with active COVID-19. The CDR3 loop reads CSVEDRQGSEAFF. The DNA sequence is TGCAGCGTTGAAGATCGACAGGGCTCTGAAGCTTTCTTT.